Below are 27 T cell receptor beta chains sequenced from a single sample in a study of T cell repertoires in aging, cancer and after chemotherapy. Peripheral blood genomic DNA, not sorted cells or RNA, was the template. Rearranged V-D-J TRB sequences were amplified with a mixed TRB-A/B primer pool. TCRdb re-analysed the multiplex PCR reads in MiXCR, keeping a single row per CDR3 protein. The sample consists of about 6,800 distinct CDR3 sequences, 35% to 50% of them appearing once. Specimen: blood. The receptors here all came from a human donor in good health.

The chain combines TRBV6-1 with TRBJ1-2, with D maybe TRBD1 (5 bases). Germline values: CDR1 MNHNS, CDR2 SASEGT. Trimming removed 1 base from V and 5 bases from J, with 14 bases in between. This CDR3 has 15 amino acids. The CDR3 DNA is TGTGCCAGCAGTGAAGAAGGGGCTGGTGGTTATGGCTACACCTTC. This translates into CASSEEGAGGYGYTF.

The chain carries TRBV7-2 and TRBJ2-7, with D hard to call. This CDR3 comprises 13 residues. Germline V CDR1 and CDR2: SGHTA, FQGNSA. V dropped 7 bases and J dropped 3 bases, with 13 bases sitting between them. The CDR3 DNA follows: TGTGCCAGCAACAACCCTGTTGACTACGAGCAGTACTTC. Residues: CASNNPVDYEQYF.

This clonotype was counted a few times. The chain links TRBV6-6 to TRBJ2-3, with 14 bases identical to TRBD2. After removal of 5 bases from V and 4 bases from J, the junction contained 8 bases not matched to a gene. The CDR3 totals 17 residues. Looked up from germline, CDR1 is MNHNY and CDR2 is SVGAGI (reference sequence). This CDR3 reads CASSKTSGGASADTQYF. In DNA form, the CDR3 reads TGTGCCAGCAGTAAGACTAGCGGGGGGGCCAGTGCAGATACGCAGTATTTT.

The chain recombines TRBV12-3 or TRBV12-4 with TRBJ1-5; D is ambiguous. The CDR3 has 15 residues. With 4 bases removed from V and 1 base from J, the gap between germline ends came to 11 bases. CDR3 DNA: TGTGCCAGCAGTTCGGGCCAGGTGAGCAATCAGCCCCAGCATTTT. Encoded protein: CASSSGQVSNQPQHF.

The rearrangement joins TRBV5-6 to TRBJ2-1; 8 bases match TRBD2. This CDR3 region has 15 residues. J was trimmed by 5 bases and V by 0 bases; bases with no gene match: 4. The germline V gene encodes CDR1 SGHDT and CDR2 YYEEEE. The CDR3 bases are TGTGCCAGCAGCTTGGGCGGGGGGCCGGACAATGAGCAGTTCTTC. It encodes CASSLGGGPDNEQFF.

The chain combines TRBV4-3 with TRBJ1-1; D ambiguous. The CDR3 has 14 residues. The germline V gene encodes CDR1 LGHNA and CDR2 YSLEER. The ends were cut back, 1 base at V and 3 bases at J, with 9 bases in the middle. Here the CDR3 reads CASSQAGRDTEAFF. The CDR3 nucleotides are TGCGCCAGCAGCCAAGCGGGGAGGGACACTGAAGCTTTCTTT.

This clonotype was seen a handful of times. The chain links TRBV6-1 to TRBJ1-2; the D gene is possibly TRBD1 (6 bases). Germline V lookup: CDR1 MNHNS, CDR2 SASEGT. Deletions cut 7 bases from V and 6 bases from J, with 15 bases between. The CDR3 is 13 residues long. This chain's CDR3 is CASTPGRGDGYTF. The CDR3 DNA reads TGTGCCAGCACCCCCGGCAGGGGCGATGGCTACACCTTC.

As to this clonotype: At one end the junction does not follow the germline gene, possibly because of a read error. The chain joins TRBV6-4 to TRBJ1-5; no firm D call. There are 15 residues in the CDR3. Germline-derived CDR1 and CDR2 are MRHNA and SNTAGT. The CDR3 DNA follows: TGTGCCAGCAGTTACTCGCTGATTAGCAATCAGCCCCAGCATTTT. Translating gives CASSYSLISNQPQHF.

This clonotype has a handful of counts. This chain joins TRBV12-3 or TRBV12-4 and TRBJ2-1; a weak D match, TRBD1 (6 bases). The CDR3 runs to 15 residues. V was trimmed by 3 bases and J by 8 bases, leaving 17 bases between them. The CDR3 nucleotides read TGTGCCAGCAGTTTTTGGGACACCGGACTGGATGAGCAGTTCTTC. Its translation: CASSFWDTGLDEQFF.

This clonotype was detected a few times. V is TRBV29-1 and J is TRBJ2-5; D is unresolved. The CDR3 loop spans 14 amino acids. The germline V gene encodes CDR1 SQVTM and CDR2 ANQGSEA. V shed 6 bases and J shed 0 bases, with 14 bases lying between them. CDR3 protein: CSVAGRVYQETQYF. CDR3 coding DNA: TGCAGCGTGGCCGGCAGAGTGTACCAAGAGACCCAGTACTTC.

DNA of the CDR3: TGTGCCACGGGTACAGCGACTGGAAACACCATATATTTT. Its protein is CATGTATGNTIYF. The chain couples TRBV12-3 or TRBV12-4 to TRBJ1-3; D is unresolved. The germline V and J ends were trimmed by 10 bases and 2 bases, with 12 bases remaining between them. This CDR3 has 13 amino acids.

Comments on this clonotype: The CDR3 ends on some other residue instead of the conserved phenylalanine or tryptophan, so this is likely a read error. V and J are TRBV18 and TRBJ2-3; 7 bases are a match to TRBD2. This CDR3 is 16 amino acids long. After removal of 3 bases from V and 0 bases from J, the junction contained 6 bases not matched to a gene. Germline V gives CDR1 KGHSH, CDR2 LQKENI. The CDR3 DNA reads TGTGCCAGCTCACCCCGCGGCGGGGGAAGCACAGATACGCAGTATTCT. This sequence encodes CASSPRGGGSTDTQYS.

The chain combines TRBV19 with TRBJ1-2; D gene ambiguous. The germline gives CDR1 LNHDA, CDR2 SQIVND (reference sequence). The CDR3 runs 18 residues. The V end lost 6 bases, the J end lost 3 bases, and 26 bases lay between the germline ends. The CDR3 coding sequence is TGTGCCAGTAGGCCGTTTTTTGGGTCGCACCGAAAGCACTATGGCTACACCTTC. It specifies CASRPFFGSHRKHYGYTF.

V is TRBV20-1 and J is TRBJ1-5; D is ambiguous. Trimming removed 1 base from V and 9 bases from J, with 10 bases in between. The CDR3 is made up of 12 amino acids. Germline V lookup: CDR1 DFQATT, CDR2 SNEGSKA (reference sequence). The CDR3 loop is CSARGEGRPQHF. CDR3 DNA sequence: TGCAGTGCTAGAGGCGAGGGCAGGCCCCAGCATTTT.

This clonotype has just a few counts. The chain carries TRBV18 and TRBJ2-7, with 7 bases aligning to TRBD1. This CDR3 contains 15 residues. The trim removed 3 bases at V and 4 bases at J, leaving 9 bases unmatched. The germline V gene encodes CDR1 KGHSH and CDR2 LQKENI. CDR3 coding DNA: TGTGCCAGCTCACCGTCCCACGGGACAGTATACGAGCAGTACTTC. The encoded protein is CASSPSHGTVYEQYF.

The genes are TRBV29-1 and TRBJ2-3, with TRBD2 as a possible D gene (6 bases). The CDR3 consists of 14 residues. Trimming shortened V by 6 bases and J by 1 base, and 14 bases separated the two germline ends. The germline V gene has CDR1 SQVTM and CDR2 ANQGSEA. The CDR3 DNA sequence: TGCAGCGTCGCAAGACGGGAGCGCACAGATACGCAGTATTTT. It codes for CSVARRERTDTQYF.

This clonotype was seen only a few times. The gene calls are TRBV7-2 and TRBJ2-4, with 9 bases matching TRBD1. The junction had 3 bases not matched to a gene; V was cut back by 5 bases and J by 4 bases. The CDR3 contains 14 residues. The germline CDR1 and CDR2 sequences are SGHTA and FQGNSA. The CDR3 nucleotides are TGTGCCAGCAGCACGACAGGGGGTAAAAACATTCAGTACTTC. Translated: CASSTTGGKNIQYF.

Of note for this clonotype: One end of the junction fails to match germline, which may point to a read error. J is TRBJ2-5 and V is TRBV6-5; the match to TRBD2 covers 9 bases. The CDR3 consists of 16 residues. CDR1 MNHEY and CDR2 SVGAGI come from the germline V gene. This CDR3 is CASSVQAGGLQETQYF. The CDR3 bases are TGCGCCAGCAGTGTTCAAGCGGGGGGACTCCAAGAGACCCAGTACTTC.

The CDR3 DNA reads TGCGCCAGCAGCTTGGTAGGAACAACGGGACTCCTCAATGAGCAGTTCTTC. Encoded protein: CASSLVGTTGLLNEQFF. The J gene is TRBJ2-1, the V gene TRBV5-1, with a possible D match to TRBD2 (6 bases). This CDR3 is built from 17 residues. The germline CDR1 and CDR2 sequences are SGHRS and YFSETQ. Trimming took off 0 bases at V and 6 bases at J, with 19 bases between the two ends.

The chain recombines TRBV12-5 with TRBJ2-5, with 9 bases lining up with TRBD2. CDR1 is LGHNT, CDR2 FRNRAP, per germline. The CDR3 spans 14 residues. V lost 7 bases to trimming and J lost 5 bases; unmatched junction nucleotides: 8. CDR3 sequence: CASVGGGAAETQYF. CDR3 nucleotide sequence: TGTGCTAGTGTCGGCGGGGGGGCCGCGGAGACCCAGTACTTC. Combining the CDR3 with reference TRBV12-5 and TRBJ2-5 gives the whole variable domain DARVTQTPRHKVTEMGQEVTMRCQPILGHNTVFWYRQTMMQGLELLAYFRNRAPLDDSGMPKDRFSAEMPDATLATLKIQPSEPRDSAVYFCASVGGGAAETQYFGPGTRLLVL.

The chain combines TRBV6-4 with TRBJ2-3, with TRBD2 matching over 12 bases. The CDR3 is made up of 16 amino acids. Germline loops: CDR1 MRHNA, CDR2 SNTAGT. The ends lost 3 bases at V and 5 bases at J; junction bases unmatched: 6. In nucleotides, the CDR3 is TGTGCCAGCAGTGAGTCTAGCGGGGGGGCGGGAGATACGCAGTATTTT. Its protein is CASSESSGGAGDTQYF.

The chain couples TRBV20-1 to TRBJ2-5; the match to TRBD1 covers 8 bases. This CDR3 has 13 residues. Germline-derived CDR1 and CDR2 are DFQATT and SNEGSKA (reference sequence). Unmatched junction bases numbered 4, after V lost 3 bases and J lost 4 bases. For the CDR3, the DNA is TGCAGTGCTAGGCGGACAGGGAGAGAGACCCAGTACTTC. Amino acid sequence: CSARRTGRETQYF.

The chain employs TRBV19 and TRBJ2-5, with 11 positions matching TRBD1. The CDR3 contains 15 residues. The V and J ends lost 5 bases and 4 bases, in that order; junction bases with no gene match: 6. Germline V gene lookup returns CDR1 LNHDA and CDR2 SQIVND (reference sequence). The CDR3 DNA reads TGTGCCAGTAGTCCTGGACAGGGGGCGCGAGAGACCCAGTACTTC. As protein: CASSPGQGARETQYF.

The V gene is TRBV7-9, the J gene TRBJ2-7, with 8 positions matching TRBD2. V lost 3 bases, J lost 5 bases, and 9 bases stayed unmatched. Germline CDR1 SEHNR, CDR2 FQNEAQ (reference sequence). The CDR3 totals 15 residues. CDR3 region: CASSFQRGIYHEQYF. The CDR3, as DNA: TGTGCCAGCAGCTTTCAGCGGGGGATCTACCACGAGCAGTACTTC.

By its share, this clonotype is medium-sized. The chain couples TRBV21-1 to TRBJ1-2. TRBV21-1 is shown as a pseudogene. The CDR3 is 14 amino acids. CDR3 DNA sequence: TGTGCCAGCAGCAGATTCAGGGACCTCGGTGGCTACACCTTC. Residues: CASSRFRDLGGYTF.

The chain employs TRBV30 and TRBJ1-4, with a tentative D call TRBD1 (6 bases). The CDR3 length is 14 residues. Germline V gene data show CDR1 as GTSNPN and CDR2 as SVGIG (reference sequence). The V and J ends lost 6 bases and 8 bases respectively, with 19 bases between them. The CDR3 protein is CACLQGIHGEKLFF. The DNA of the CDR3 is TGTGCCTGCCTCCAGGGGATTCATGGAGAAAAACTGTTTTTT.

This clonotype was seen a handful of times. CDR3 loop: CSARGQNQETQYF. The CDR3 DNA reads as TGCAGTGCTAGAGGACAGAACCAAGAGACCCAGTACTTC. This rearrangement joins TRBV20-1 to TRBJ2-5; TRBD1 is a possible D gene (5 bases). CDR3 size: 13 residues. In germline, CDR1 is DFQATT, CDR2 SNEGSKA (reference sequence). Trimming pared 1 base from V and 0 bases from J, leaving 6 bases between.